This entry lists 25 T cell receptor beta chains sequenced from one sample in a study of cytomegalovirus exposure and HLA in healthy donors. Both 60 Vbeta primers and 13 Jbeta primers went into the PCR. The assay was immunoSEQ multiplex PCR, and TCRdb's table has in-frame clones only and misses some. The table shows 95,000 to 150,000 clones, with more than 65% occurring only once. The sample taken for sequencing was PBMCs. These receptors originate from a woman aged 40-49 years in good health and CMV-seropositive.

This clone was detected only once. The chain carries TRBV19 and TRBJ2-1; weak D call: TRBD2 (5 bases). Germline CDR1 is LNHDA and CDR2 is SQIVND (reference sequence). V lost 3 bases, J lost 2 bases, and 11 bases lay in between. The CDR3 runs to 15 residues. In nucleotides, the CDR3 is TGTGCCAGTAGTATGGCGAGGGATACCTACAATGAGCAGTTCTTC. Protein: CASSMARDTYNEQFF.

V usage is TRBV29-1 and J usage is TRBJ2-7; TRBD1 matches 8 bases. Germline trimming cut 6 bases from V and 7 bases from J; bases unmatched to any gene: 8. Germline V gene lookup returns CDR1 SQVTM and CDR2 ANQGSEA. This CDR3 has 12 residues. CDR3 in DNA: TGCAGCGTCGGACAGGGTCTAAGTGAGCAGTACTTC. Its protein is CSVGQGLSEQYF.

This rearrangement joins TRBV2 to TRBJ2-5, with D perhaps matching TRBD1 (6 bases). The CDR3 contains 13 residues. Trimming took off 6 bases at V and 1 base at J, with 9 bases between the two ends. CDR1 and CDR2 from the germline V gene are SNHLY and FYNNEI. CDR3 loop: CASRSGAQETQYF. The CDR3 DNA is TGTGCCAGCAGATCAGGGGCCCAAGAGACCCAGTACTTC.

This sequence joins TRBV18 and TRBJ2-7; 7 bases are shared with TRBD1. Germline lookup yields CDR1 KGHSH and CDR2 LQKENI. The CDR3 length is 15 residues. Losses at the gene ends were 2 bases for V and 2 bases for J; bases not matched to a gene: 6. CDR3 sequence reads: CASSPSDRTTYEQYF. The CDR3 DNA reads TGTGCCAGCTCACCATCGGACAGGACAACCTACGAGCAGTACTTC.

This clone was found a few times. The V gene is TRBV19, the J gene TRBJ1-1; 7 bases align to TRBD1. The germline CDR1 and CDR2 sequences are LNHDA and SQIVND (reference sequence). The CDR3 sequence is 17 residues long. Trimming at V came to 6 bases and at J to 3 bases, leaving 16 bases not matched to a gene. The CDR3 is CASRSTRGPRTYTEAFF. The DNA for the CDR3 is TGTGCCAGTAGATCGACTAGGGGGCCCCGAACATACACTGAAGCTTTCTTT. Supplemented by reference TRBV19 and TRBJ1-1, the full variable domain reads DGGITQSPKYLFRKEGQNVTLSCEQNLNHDAMYWYRQDPGQGLRLIYYSQIVNDFQKGDIAEGYSVSREKKESFPLTVTSAQKNPTAFYLCASRSTRGPRTYTEAFFGQGTRLTVV.

The V call is TRBV9, the J call TRBJ2-3; TRBD2 is a possible D gene (6 bases). The CDR3 is 15 residues long. CDR1 and CDR2 from the germline V gene are SGDLS and YYNGEE. V gave up 3 bases and J gave up 1 base, with 12 bases separating them. This CDR3 reads CASSDRDFRTDTQYF. CDR3 nucleotides: TGTGCCAGCAGCGACCGGGACTTTCGCACAGATACGCAGTATTTT.

This clone was seen only once. V is TRBV7-2 and J is TRBJ2-7; 11 bases map to TRBD1. Germline V gene sequence: CDR1 SGHTA, CDR2 FQGNSA. V trimming: 4 bases; J trimming: 5 bases; junction bases outside the gene matches: 7. This CDR3 spans 15 amino acids. CDR3 coding DNA: TGTGCCAGCAGCTCCCAGGGACAGGGGGGGGACGAGCAGTACTTC. Translation: CASSSQGQGGDEQYF.

V and J are TRBV6-1 and TRBJ2-7; no clear D. V was cut by 2 bases and J by 3 bases, with 11 bases left in between. This CDR3 is built from 14 residues. In germline, CDR1 is MNHNS, CDR2 SASEGT. The CDR3 bases are TGTGCCAGCAGTGAATCGGGTGTGATCTACGAGCAGTACTTC. Amino acids: CASSESGVIYEQYF.

This chain uses TRBV9 with TRBJ1-4, with 8 bases aligning to TRBD1. With 0 bases clipped from V and 8 bases from J, the junction kept 6 bases outside the gene matches. Germline V gene sequence: CDR1 SGDLS, CDR2 YYNGEE. There are 15 residues in the CDR3. CDR3 nucleotides: TGTGCCAGCAGCGTAGGGGACAGGAATCGGGAAAAACTGTTTTTT. It yields the protein CASSVGDRNREKLFF.

The V and J genes are TRBV2 and TRBJ1-5; D is perhaps TRBD1 (5 bases). The V gene lost 1 base and the J gene lost 2 bases, with 12 bases spanning the gap. Germline CDR1 SNHLY, CDR2 FYNNEI. The CDR3 is made up of 16 amino acids. The CDR3 loop reads CASSEVRGGGNQPQHF. CDR3 nucleotide sequence: TGTGCCAGCAGTGAAGTTAGGGGTGGTGGCAATCAGCCCCAGCATTTT.

The chain couples TRBV7-9 to TRBJ1-1; no reliable D call. The ends were cut back, 8 bases at V and 4 bases at J, with 14 bases in the middle. The CDR3 loop spans 13 amino acids. Germline V gives CDR1 SEHNR, CDR2 FQNEAQ (reference sequence). The CDR3 here is CASGLMGATEAFF. The CDR3 DNA is TGTGCCAGCGGGCTAATGGGCGCCACTGAAGCTTTCTTT. The full variable domain, rest sourced from reference TRBV7-9 and TRBJ1-1, is DTGVSQNPRHKITKRGQNVTFRCDPISEHNRLYWYRQTLGQGPEFLTYFQNEAQLEKSRLLSDRFSAERPKGSFSTLEIQRTEQGDSAMYLCASGLMGATEAFFGQGTRLTVV.

This clone was seen once. This chain joins TRBV15 and TRBJ2-6; the D gene is possibly TRBD1 (5 bases). V was trimmed by 0 bases and J by 4 bases, leaving 7 bases between them. Per the germline V gene, CDR1 is LNHNV and CDR2 is YYDKDF (reference sequence). This CDR3 region has 15 residues. The CDR3 nucleotides read TGTGCCACCAGCAGAGACAGGGCCGGGGCCAACGTCCTGACTTTC. This codes for CATSRDRAGANVLTF.

This clone was counted a single time. The rearrangement joins TRBV7-2 to TRBJ1-1; TRBD1 agrees at 7 bases. Trimming at V came to 5 bases and at J to 5 bases, leaving 5 bases not matched to a gene. Looked up from germline, CDR1 is SGHTA and CDR2 is FQGNSA. The CDR3 is 13 residues long. The CDR3 loop reads CASSPHRGTEAFF. The CDR3 DNA sequence: TGTGCCAGCAGCCCACACAGGGGTACTGAAGCTTTCTTT.

There are a few counts of this clone. The rearrangement links TRBV5-5 to TRBJ1-5; D not certain. The CDR3 runs to 15 residues. CDR1 is SGHKS and CDR2 is YYEKEE in the germline V gene (reference sequence). With 3 bases removed from V and 7 bases from J, the gap between germline ends came to 17 bases. The CDR3, as DNA: TGTGCCAGCAGCTCCCAGACCCAAAACAGACAGCCCCAGCATTTT. Translation gives CASSSQTQNRQPQHF.

CDR3 protein: CASSLLFLLAGGHTDTQYF. The CDR3 DNA reads as TGTGCCAGCAGTTTACTCTTTCTGCTAGCGGGAGGCCACACAGATACGCAGTATTTT. V usage is TRBV27 and J usage is TRBJ2-3, with TRBD2 matching 11 bases. Trimming removed 2 bases from V and 2 bases from J; junction bases left unmatched: 12. The CDR3 sequence is 19 residues long. The germline V gene has CDR1 MNHEY and CDR2 SMNVEV (reference sequence).

This clone appeared a few times. This chain connects TRBV6-6 to TRBJ1-1; 7 bases agree with TRBD1. This CDR3 region has 13 residues. V was pared by 4 bases and J by 3 bases, with 2 bases of the junction left unmatched. Germline lookup yields CDR1 MNHNY and CDR2 SVGAGI (reference sequence). The CDR3 bases are TGTGCCAGCAGTTGGGACAGTGACACTGAAGCTTTCTTT. Amino acids: CASSWDSDTEAFF.

The rearrangement uses TRBV7-2 and TRBJ2-3; D gene uncertain. The CDR3 consists of 15 residues. V lost 2 bases, J lost 0 bases, and 9 bases lay in between. The germline V gene has CDR1 SGHTA and CDR2 FQGNSA. CDR3 protein: CASSLQSASTDTQYF. CDR3 in DNA: TGTGCCAGCAGCTTACAGAGCGCTAGCACAGATACGCAGTATTTT.

V gene TRBV30 combines with J gene TRBJ2-3, with 13 bases identical to TRBD2. V lost 2 bases and J lost 3; bases outside the gene matches: 8. Germline V gene sequence: CDR1 GTSNPN, CDR2 SVGIG (reference sequence). The CDR3 runs 17 residues. CDR3 residues: CAWSRLAGGLLTDTQYF. The CDR3, as DNA: TGTGCCTGGAGTAGACTAGCGGGAGGCCTTTTGACAGATACGCAGTATTTT.

The rearrangement uses TRBV28 and TRBJ1-5; D not resolved. Between the trimmed V and J ends, which lost 2 bases and 0 bases, there was a span of 11 bases. Germline CDR1 is MDHEN and CDR2 is SYDVKM. CDR3 length: 16 residues. The CDR3: CASSLKAYYSNQPQHF. In DNA, the CDR3 is TGTGCCAGCAGTTTAAAGGCATACTATAGCAATCAGCCCCAGCATTTT.

This clone has just a few counts. The gene calls are TRBV7-9 and TRBJ1-3; 7 bases line up with TRBD1. Germline V gene data show CDR1 as SEHNR and CDR2 as FQNEAQ (reference sequence). The CDR3 is 14 amino acids. With V trimmed by 2 bases and J by 4 bases, 2 bases remained unmatched. The DNA for the CDR3 is TGTGCCAGCAGCTTAACAGGGGCAGGAAACACCATATATTTT. It yields the protein CASSLTGAGNTIYF.

This chain connects TRBV27 to TRBJ1-6, with 7 positions matching TRBD1. The trim removed 1 base at V and 0 bases at J, leaving 9 bases unmatched. Germline V CDR1 and CDR2: MNHEY, SMNVEV (reference sequence). The CDR3 runs 19 residues. CDR3 region: CASSLYPPTGSSYNSPLHF. CDR3 DNA: TGTGCCAGCAGTTTATATCCCCCGACAGGGAGCTCCTATAATTCACCCCTCCACTTT.

This sequence joins TRBV9 and TRBJ2-2; 7 nucleotides agree with TRBD2. Germline CDR1 SGDLS, CDR2 YYNGEE. The CDR3 runs to 15 residues. V trimming: 4 bases; J trimming: 2 bases; junction bases outside the gene matches: 5. As DNA, the CDR3 is TGTGCCAGCAGCCCCGGGACTATAAACACCGGGGAGCTGTTTTTT. Translation: CASSPGTINTGELFF.

The rearrangement uses TRBV20-1 and TRBJ2-1, with no clear D. V was shortened by 3 bases and J by 7 bases, with 4 bases between the two germline ends. This CDR3 is 10 amino acids long. Germline V lookup: CDR1 DFQATT, CDR2 SNEGSKA (reference sequence). The CDR3 loop reads CSASSNEQFF. The CDR3 DNA reads as TGCAGTGCTAGTTCGAATGAGCAGTTCTTC.

The rearrangement links TRBV6-1 to TRBJ1-1; TRBD1 matches 8 bases. After removal of 5 bases from V and 4 bases from J, the junction contained 3 bases not matched to a gene. This CDR3 is built from 13 residues. In germline, CDR1 is MNHNS, CDR2 SASEGT. The CDR3 loop is CASSSTGGTEAFF. Here the CDR3 DNA reads TGTGCCAGCAGTTCCACAGGGGGCACTGAAGCTTTCTTT.

The CDR3 loop reads CASSLGLAANEQYF. The DNA for the CDR3 is TGTGCCAGCAGCCTGGGACTAGCGGCCAACGAGCAGTACTTC. The chain carries TRBV5-4 and TRBJ2-7; TRBD2 matches 11 bases. The length of the CDR3 is 14 residues. Germline V CDR1 and CDR2: SGHNT, YYREEE (reference sequence). Trimming at V came to 4 bases and at J to 5 bases, leaving 5 bases not matched to a gene.